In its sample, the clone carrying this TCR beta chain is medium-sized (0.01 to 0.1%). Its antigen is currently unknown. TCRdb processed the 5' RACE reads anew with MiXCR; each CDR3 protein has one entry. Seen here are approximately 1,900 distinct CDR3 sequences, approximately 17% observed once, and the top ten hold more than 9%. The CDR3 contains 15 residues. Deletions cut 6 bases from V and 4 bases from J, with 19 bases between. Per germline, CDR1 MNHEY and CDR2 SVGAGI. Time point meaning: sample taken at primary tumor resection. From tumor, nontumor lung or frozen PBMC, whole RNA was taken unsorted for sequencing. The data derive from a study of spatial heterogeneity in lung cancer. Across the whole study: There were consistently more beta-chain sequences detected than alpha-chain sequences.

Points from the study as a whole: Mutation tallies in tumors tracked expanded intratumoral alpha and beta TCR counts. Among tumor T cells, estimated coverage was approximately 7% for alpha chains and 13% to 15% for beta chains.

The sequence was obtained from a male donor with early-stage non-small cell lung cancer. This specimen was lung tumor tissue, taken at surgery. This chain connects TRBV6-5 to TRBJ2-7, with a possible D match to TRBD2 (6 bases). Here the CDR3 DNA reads TGTGCCAGCAGCCGCCTACTAGCCTGGACGTACGAGCAGTACTTC. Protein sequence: CASSRLLAWTYEQYF.